This T cell receptor (beta chain) was observed in a study of T cells in Graves' hyperthyroidism and ophthalmopathy. There were TCR beta CDR3 regions amplified from RNA transcripts. HTBI primers drove first-round RT-PCR of the TCR CDR3. TCRdb re-derived calls from the multiplex PCR reads in MiXCR, one entry per CDR3 protein. This sample has more than 600,000 distinct CDR3 sequences; 16% occur once, and the top ten carry 8.4%. Graves' hyperthyroidism was deemed stable absent ophthalmopathy progression within 18 months. Patients with uncontrolled infections, other autoimmune diseases, pregnancy or lactation were excluded. Clinicians diagnosed patients from clinical symptoms, serum thyroxine and TRAb, thyroid ultrasound and orbital computed tomography. This clonotype appeared many times. Sequenced material: blood. This TCR was sampled from a man younger than 35 with Graves' hyperthyroidism.

The CDR3 DNA follows: TGTGCCAGCAGCTTGGGATTGGAGACCCAGTACTTC. Protein sequence: CASSLGLETQYF. The chain is built from TRBV7-2 and TRBJ2-5; the D is unclear. Germline CDR1 and CDR2: SGHTA and FQGNSA. V gave up 3 bases and J gave up 5 bases, with 7 bases separating them. The CDR3 has 12 amino acids.